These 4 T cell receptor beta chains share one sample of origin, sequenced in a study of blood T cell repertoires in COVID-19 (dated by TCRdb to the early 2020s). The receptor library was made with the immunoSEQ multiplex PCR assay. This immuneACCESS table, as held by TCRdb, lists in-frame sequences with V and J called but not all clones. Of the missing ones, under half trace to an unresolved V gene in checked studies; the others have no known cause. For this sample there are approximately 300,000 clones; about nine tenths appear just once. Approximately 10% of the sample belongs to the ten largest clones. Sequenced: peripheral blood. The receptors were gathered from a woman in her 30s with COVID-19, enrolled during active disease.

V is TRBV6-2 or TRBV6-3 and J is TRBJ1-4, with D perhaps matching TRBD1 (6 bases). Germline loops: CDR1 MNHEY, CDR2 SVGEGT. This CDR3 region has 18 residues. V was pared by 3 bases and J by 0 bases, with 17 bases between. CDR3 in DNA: TGTGCCAGCAGTTATCCGGGACAAGCCTTTGCAACTAATGAAAAACTGTTTTTT. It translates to CASSYPGQAFATNEKLFF.

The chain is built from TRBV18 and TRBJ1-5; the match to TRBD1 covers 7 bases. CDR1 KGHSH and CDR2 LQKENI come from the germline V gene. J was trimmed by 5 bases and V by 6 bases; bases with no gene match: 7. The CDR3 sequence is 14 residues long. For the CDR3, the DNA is TGTGCCAGCTCGCCTACAGGGGTGGATCAGCCCCAGCATTTT. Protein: CASSPTGVDQPQHF. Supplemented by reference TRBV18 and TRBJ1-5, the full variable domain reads NAGVMQNPRHLVRRRGQEARLRCSPMKGHSHVYWYRQLPEEGLKFMVYLQKENIIDESGMPKERFSAEFPKEGPSILRIQQVVRGDSAAYFCASSPTGVDQPQHFGDGTRLSIL.

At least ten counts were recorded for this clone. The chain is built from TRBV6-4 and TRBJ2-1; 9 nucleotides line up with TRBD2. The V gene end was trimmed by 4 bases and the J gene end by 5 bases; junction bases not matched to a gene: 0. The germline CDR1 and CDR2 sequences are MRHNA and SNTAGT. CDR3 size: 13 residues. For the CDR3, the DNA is TGTGCCAGCAGTGGGACTAGCGACAATGAGCAGTTCTTC. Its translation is CASSGTSDNEQFF.

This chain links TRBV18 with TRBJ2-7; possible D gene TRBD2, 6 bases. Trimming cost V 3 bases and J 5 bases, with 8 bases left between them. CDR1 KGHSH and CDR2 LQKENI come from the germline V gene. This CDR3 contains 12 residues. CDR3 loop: CASSPTSDEQYF. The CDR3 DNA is TGTGCCAGCTCACCGACTAGTGACGAGCAGTACTTC.